This TCR beta chain stems from a study of cytomegalovirus exposure and HLA in healthy donors. This CDR3 contains 16 residues. CDR1 LNHNV and CDR2 YYDKDF come from the germline V gene (reference sequence). V gave up 1 base and J gave up 0 bases; unmatched junction bases: 2. The PCR made use of 60 Vbeta and 13 Jbeta primers. TCRdb's table, derived via immunoSEQ multiplex PCR, lists solely in-frame clones and lacks some. The sample lists some 180,000 clones; just over 75% were seen once. The J gene is TRBJ1-2, the V gene TRBV15; 10 nucleotides line up with TRBD1. The receptor was isolated from a man aged 18 to 29 in good health and CMV-seronegative. The sequenced material came from PBMCs. CDR3 DNA sequence: TGTGCCACCAGCAGAGGGGGGACAGGGGCTAACTATGGCTACACCTTC. This sequence encodes CATSRGGTGANYGYTF.